This T cell receptor (beta chain) was obtained from a study of beta chain features in type 1 diabetes. Study-level findings and limits: Among patients with Type 1 diabetes, TCRB CDR3s were moderately but significantly shorter in every one of the four CD4+ subsets.

This clone has only a few counts. Its antigen is still unknown. Since all of the isolated RNA was reverse transcribed, expressed TCRB transcripts were what got sequenced. The data were produced by immunoSEQ multiplex PCR, yet TCRdb's version contains in-frame clones alone and is incomplete. The sample yields approximately 250,000 clones, approximately 16% seen once. Sequenced: naive CD4+ T cells from blood. This receptor was identified in a man aged 25-45 years with type 1 diabetes.

Here the CDR3 DNA reads TGCGCCAGCATCCGGGGTATACAAGAGACCCAGTACTTC. Its protein product is CASIRGIQETQYF. The genes are TRBV23-1 and TRBJ2-5; a possible D gene is TRBD2 (5 bases). TRBV23-1 is labeled an ORF, and its function is uncertain. This CDR3 has 13 amino acids. V lost 7 bases and J lost 2, with 11 bases in between.